Presented here are 18 T cell receptor beta chains from one specimen sequenced in a study of shared clonotypes between healthy human individuals. The table came from immunoSEQ multiplex PCR; TCRdb's copy has only in-frame clones and leaves some out. The sample shows 400,000 or so clones, about 96% of them seen only once. The sequencing input was memory CD8+ T cells sorted from blood. The subset was: CD45RO+ cells pooled with CCR7-negative TemRA cells. These receptors all come from a man aged 25 to 45 in good health.

The chain is built from TRBV19 and TRBJ2-7; tentatively, D is TRBD2 (5 bases). This CDR3 has 17 residues. Germline-derived CDR1 and CDR2 are LNHDA and SQIVND (reference sequence). The V and J ends lost 5 bases and 2 bases respectively, with 22 bases between them. DNA for the CDR3: TGTGCCAGTAGTGGTCTCGACGGGCCGAGCGGTGCCTACGAGCAGTACTTC. Protein: CASSGLDGPSGAYEQYF.

The J gene is TRBJ2-5, the V gene TRBV4-1, with 14 bases matching TRBD2. Germline lookup yields CDR1 MGHRA and CDR2 YSYEKL. V shed 2 bases and J 9 bases; nucleotides not matched to a gene: 17. This CDR3 has 19 residues. DNA of the CDR3: TGCGCCAGCAGCCAATACCTGGGGACTAGCGGGGGTTTACTTGGGGCCCAGTACTTC. It specifies CASSQYLGTSGGLLGAQYF.

This rearrangement joins TRBV27 to TRBJ2-7; D ambiguous. The germline CDR1 and CDR2 sequences are MNHEY and SMNVEV (reference sequence). V was pared by 2 bases and J by 5 bases, with 16 bases between. This CDR3 has 15 amino acids. The chain's CDR3 is CASSLGAGPADEQYF. The CDR3 nucleotides are TGTGCCAGCAGTTTAGGTGCAGGTCCTGCAGACGAGCAGTACTTC.

The chain's CDR3 is CSVSGTYNEQFF. The CDR3, as DNA: TGCAGCGTCAGCGGGACATACAATGAGCAGTTCTTC. The chain uses TRBV29-1 and TRBJ2-1, with D perhaps matching TRBD2 (7 bases). Trimming removed 6 bases from V and 4 bases from J, with 10 bases in between. This CDR3 region has 12 residues. Germline V gives CDR1 SQVTM, CDR2 ANQGSEA.

The V gene is TRBV6-1, the J gene TRBJ2-3; 13 bases are shared with TRBD2. CDR3 size: 15 residues. Per germline, CDR1 MNHNS and CDR2 SASEGT. The V segment lost 5 bases and the J segment 6 bases; nucleotides outside the gene matches: 5. The CDR3 reads CASSPTSGRADTQYF. CDR3 sequence (DNA): TGTGCCAGCAGTCCTACTAGCGGGAGGGCCGATACGCAGTATTTT.

The chain has TRBV6-1 and TRBJ1-2; D not certain. The CDR3 loop spans 11 amino acids. Germline loops: CDR1 MNHNS, CDR2 SASEGT. Trimming took off 7 bases at V and 2 bases at J, with 5 bases between the two ends. For the CDR3, the DNA is TGTGCCAGCACCGCGAACTATGGCTACACCTTC. Residues: CASTANYGYTF.

V is TRBV30 and J is TRBJ2-3; unclear D gene. The germline V gene encodes CDR1 GTSNPN and CDR2 SVGIG (reference sequence). This CDR3 comprises 13 residues. With 2 bases removed from V and 0 bases from J, the gap between germline ends came to 6 bases. CDR3 sequence reads: CAWSRASTDTQYF. The CDR3 DNA reads as TGTGCCTGGAGTAGAGCTAGCACAGATACGCAGTATTTT.

The J gene is TRBJ2-3, the V gene TRBV7-9; 7 bases align to TRBD2. There are 16 residues in the CDR3. V shed 2 bases, J shed 0 bases, and the junction held 5 bases outside the gene matches. The germline V gene has CDR1 SEHNR and CDR2 FQNEAQ (reference sequence). The CDR3 sequence: CASSLSLAASTDTQYF. CDR3 in DNA: TGTGCCAGCAGCTTATCCCTAGCGGCTAGCACAGATACGCAGTATTTT. Looking up the rest from reference TRBV7-9 and TRBJ2-3 gives the full variable domain: DTGVSQNPRHKITKRGQNVTFRCDPISEHNRLYWYRQTLGQGPEFLTYFQNEAQLEKSRLLSDRFSAERPKGSFSTLEIQRTEQGDSAMYLCASSLSLAASTDTQYFGPGTRLTVL.

CDR3 DNA sequence: TGTGCCGTTCGGGACAGACTGAACACTGAAGCTTTCTTT. Translating it yields CAVRDRLNTEAFF. The chain couples TRBV10-3 to TRBJ1-1; 7 nucleotides align to TRBD1. The CDR3 spans 13 residues. In germline, CDR1 is ENHRY, CDR2 SYGVKD. After removal of 11 bases from V and 0 bases from J, the junction contained 6 bases not matched to a gene.

In regard to this clone: Other nucleotide sequences in the sample specify the same CDR3. This chain joins TRBV28 and TRBJ2-5; TRBD2 might be the D (7 bases). This CDR3 spans 14 amino acids. CDR1 and CDR2 (germline): MDHEN, SYDVKM. With 2 bases removed from V and 4 bases from J, the gap between germline ends came to 11 bases. The CDR3: CASSLGGGGETQYF. DNA of the CDR3: TGTGCCAGCAGTTTAGGGGGAGGGGGAGAGACCCAGTACTTC.

The gene calls are TRBV5-4 and TRBJ2-7, with D maybe TRBD1 (6 bases). Trimming left V 0 bases short and J 0 bases short, with 10 bases between. The CDR3 contains 15 residues. Germline V gene sequence: CDR1 SGHNT, CDR2 YYREEE (reference sequence). CDR3 protein: CASSLGGTNSYEQYF. For the CDR3, the DNA is TGTGCCAGCAGCTTGGGAGGGACAAACTCCTACGAGCAGTACTTC.

The chain links TRBV18 to TRBJ2-7; D is unresolved. V was clipped by 2 bases and J by 6 bases, with 17 bases between them. Germline V lookup: CDR1 KGHSH, CDR2 LQKENI. The CDR3 covers 15 residues. DNA for the CDR3: TGTGCCAGCTCACCAGAGAACTTTCCGGTTCGCGAGCAGTACTTC. It translates to CASSPENFPVREQYF.

This clone was recorded once. Other DNA sequences in the same sample also yield this CDR3. The chain has TRBV5-1 and TRBJ2-1; TRBD2 is a possible D gene (5 bases). The V end was cut by 4 bases, the J end by 0 bases, with 5 bases between. Germline CDR1 is SGHRS and CDR2 is YFSETQ. This CDR3 region has 13 residues. The CDR3 sequence: CASSGSSYNEQFF. The CDR3 DNA is TGCGCCAGCAGCGGGAGCTCCTACAATGAGCAGTTCTTC.

The chain combines TRBV5-5 with TRBJ1-2; 9 bases are shared with TRBD1. The CDR3 spans 16 residues. Trimming removed 1 base from V and 2 bases from J; junction bases left unmatched: 6. The germline gives CDR1 SGHKS, CDR2 YYEKEE (reference sequence). CDR3 DNA sequence: TGTGCCAGCAGCTTGAGTTTGGGACAGGGAAACTATGGCTACACCTTC. It specifies CASSLSLGQGNYGYTF.

This clone appeared once. This chain uses TRBV7-3 with TRBJ2-2, with TRBD2 matching 11 bases. J was trimmed by 1 base and V by 3 bases; bases with no gene match: 4. The CDR3 totals 17 residues. Per the germline V gene, CDR1 is SGHTA and CDR2 is FQGTGA. This chain's CDR3 is CASSFRGTSGNTGELFF. CDR3 nucleotide sequence: TGTGCCAGCAGCTTCCGAGGGACTAGCGGGAACACCGGGGAGCTGTTTTTT.

The V gene is TRBV11-1, the J gene TRBJ2-1; no firm D call. V lost 1 base and J lost 7, with 17 bases in between. Germline V CDR1 and CDR2: SGHAT, FQDESV (reference sequence). This CDR3 spans 16 amino acids. CDR3 sequence (DNA): TGTGCCAGCAGCTTAGTCTTTGGGTTAGCCCGAAATGAGCAGTTCTTC. Translating gives CASSLVFGLARNEQFF.

The chain combines TRBV5-1 with TRBJ2-3; either TRBD1 or TRBD2 may supply D (5 bases each). CDR1 and CDR2 from the germline V gene are SGHRS and YFSETQ. This CDR3 spans 15 amino acids. Trimming pared 4 bases from V and 0 bases from J, leaving 12 bases between. The CDR3, as DNA: TGCGCCAGCAGCCTACTCGGGGACAGCACAGATACGCAGTATTTT. This codes for CASSLLGDSTDTQYF. The full variable domain, its missing parts supplied by reference TRBV5-1 and TRBJ2-3, is KAGVTQTPRYLIKTRGQQVTLSCSPISGHRSVSWYQQTPGQGLQFLFEYFSETQRNKGNFPGRFSGRQFSNSRSEMNVSTLELGDSALYLCASSLLGDSTDTQYFGPGTRLTVL.

The V gene is TRBV5-8, the J gene TRBJ2-7, with D perhaps TRBD1 or TRBD2 (5 bases each). This CDR3 spans 14 amino acids. CDR1 is SGHTS and CDR2 is YDEGEE in the germline V gene. Between the trimmed V and J ends, which lost 4 bases and 3 bases, there was a span of 14 bases. CDR3 sequence: CASSRGPRNYEQYF. CDR3 nucleotide sequence: TGTGCCAGCAGCCGGGGACCACGAAACTACGAGCAGTACTTC.